This passage covers 27 T cell receptor beta chains from one sample sequenced in a study of vaccination and CD4 T cells after COVID-19. Sequencing of cultured CD4+ T cell DNA used the Oncomine TCR Beta short-read assay. From the PCR reads, TCRdb called clonotypes with MiXCR, one entry per CDR3 protein. The sample records about 10,000 distinct CDR3 sequences, about 60% being singletons. Their antigen targets remain unknown. The treatment is: approximately nine-day PBMC culture with coronavirus spike peptide pools or control peptides (ViraFEST assay). The sequencing input was CD4+ T cells from blood, cultured in vitro. All receptors derive from a human donor who had recovered from COVID-19.

The V gene is TRBV9, the J gene TRBJ2-3, with 16 bases that match TRBD2. V lost 3 bases to trimming and J lost 8 bases; unmatched junction nucleotides: 15. The CDR3 contains 19 residues. CDR1 is SGDLS and CDR2 is YYNGEE in the germline V gene. The CDR3 sequence is CASSEGTSGGEPLQATQYF. DNA of the CDR3: TGTGCCAGCAGCGAGGGGACTAGCGGGGGGGAGCCGCTCCAGGCTACGCAGTATTTT. Looking up the rest from reference TRBV9 and TRBJ2-3 gives the full variable domain: DSGVTQTPKHLITATGQRVTLRCSPRSGDLSVYWYQQSLDQGLQFLIQYYNGEERAKGNILERFSAQQFPDLHSELNLSSLELGDSALYFCASSEGTSGGEPLQATQYFGPGTRLTVL.

The rearrangement joins TRBV6-2 or TRBV6-3 to TRBJ2-3; TRBD2 aligns across 9 bases. J was trimmed by 1 base and V by 4 bases; bases with no gene match: 12. CDR1 and CDR2 (germline): MNHEY, SVGEGT. The CDR3 is made up of 18 amino acids. This CDR3 reads CASSSAPGGRGGTDTQYF. DNA for the CDR3: TGTGCCAGCAGTTCGGCACCGGGCGGGAGGGGTGGCACAGATACGCAGTATTTT.

This chain uses TRBV7-8 with TRBJ1-1; D is unclear. Germline values: CDR1 SGHVS, CDR2 FQNEAQ. The CDR3 spans 19 residues. V lost 0 bases and J lost 3, with 23 bases in between. CDR3 loop: CASSLALTGRRKVDTEAFF. CDR3 nucleotide sequence: TGTGCCAGCAGCTTAGCCCTCACGGGCCGTCGGAAGGTGGACACTGAAGCTTTCTTT.

The chain recombines TRBV2 with TRBJ2-3; D gene uncertain. The CDR3 has 13 amino acids. Germline V gives CDR1 SNHLY, CDR2 FYNNEI. With 1 base removed from V and 0 bases from J, the gap between germline ends came to 2 bases. CDR3 region: CASSEVSTDTQYF. Written as DNA, the CDR3 is TGTGCCAGCAGTGAAGTAAGCACAGATACGCAGTATTTT.

The chain joins TRBV5-4 to TRBJ2-3; no firm D call. V lost 4 bases, J lost 4 bases, and 16 bases lay in between. The CDR3 runs 15 residues. Germline CDR1 reads SGHNT; CDR2 reads YYREEE (reference sequence). CDR3 region: CASSGQQEAPDTQYF. DNA for the CDR3: TGTGCCAGCAGCGGCCAGCAGGAAGCCCCAGATACGCAGTATTTT.

The chain has TRBV20-1 and TRBJ2-1, with D tentatively TRBD2 (5 bases). The germline V and J ends were trimmed by 0 bases and 3 bases, with 12 bases remaining between them. The CDR3 is 15 residues long. Germline lookup yields CDR1 DFQATT and CDR2 SNEGSKA (reference sequence). The CDR3 DNA follows: TGCAGTGCTAGAGAAGGTGGGGAGATCTACAATGAGCAGTTCTTC. Amino acids: CSAREGGEIYNEQFF.

This clonotype has more than one count but fewer than ten. The genes are TRBV24-1 and TRBJ2-7; 10 nucleotides line up with TRBD1. Trimming at V came to 7 bases and at J to 6 bases, leaving 8 bases not matched to a gene. CDR3 length: 14 residues. Germline CDR1 is KGHDR and CDR2 is SFDVKD. The chain's CDR3 is CATRGTGVRGEQYF. The CDR3 nucleotides read TGTGCCACCAGGGGGACAGGGGTACGGGGCGAGCAGTACTTC.

There are a few counts of this clonotype. The chain couples TRBV20-1 to TRBJ2-3; D perhaps matches TRBD2 (6 bases). V was trimmed by 6 bases and J by 3 bases, leaving 16 bases between them. The CDR3 has 14 residues. Germline CDR1 and CDR2: DFQATT and SNEGSKA (reference sequence). The CDR3 coding sequence is TGCAGTGCCCGCTCAGCGGGTAATACAGATACGCAGTATTTT. Translating it yields CSARSAGNTDTQYF.

The chain combines TRBV30 with TRBJ1-1; 10 nucleotides match TRBD1. The J segment lost 1 base and the V segment lost 4 bases, leaving 6 bases of the junction unmatched. This CDR3 region has 15 residues. CDR1 and CDR2 from the germline V gene are GTSNPN and SVGIG (reference sequence). The DNA of the CDR3 is TGTGCCTGGAAACTCCGGGACAGGGGGAACACTGAAGCTTTCTTT. This sequence encodes CAWKLRDRGNTEAFF.

V usage is TRBV20-1 and J usage is TRBJ2-2; no clear D gene. Germline V gene lookup returns CDR1 DFQATT and CDR2 SNEGSKA (reference sequence). The germline V and J ends were trimmed by 0 bases and 5 bases, with 13 bases remaining between them. The CDR3 contains 15 residues. Written as DNA, the CDR3 is TGCAGTGCTAGAGAATCTAGAGGATGGACCGGGGAGCTGTTTTTT. Protein sequence: CSARESRGWTGELFF.

The J gene is TRBJ1-2, the V gene TRBV20-1, with D possibly being TRBD1 (5 bases). This CDR3 region has 13 residues. V was cut by 1 base and J by 4 bases, with 10 bases left in between. CDR1 is DFQATT, CDR2 SNEGSKA, per germline (reference sequence). CDR3: CSARARAPYGYTF. In DNA, the CDR3 is TGCAGTGCTAGAGCCAGGGCTCCCTATGGCTACACCTTC.

The chain links TRBV20-1 to TRBJ1-6; 8 positions match TRBD1. The germline gives CDR1 DFQATT, CDR2 SNEGSKA (reference sequence). The CDR3 sequence is 14 residues long. The trim removed 6 bases at V and 9 bases at J, leaving 10 bases unmatched. CDR3 bases: TGCAGTGCAACGCCACAGGGGGACTTTTCACCCCTCCACTTT. It specifies CSATPQGDFSPLHF.

Only one count was recorded for this clonotype. J is TRBJ2-3 and V is TRBV2, with TRBD2 identical over 7 bases. Germline CDR1 reads SNHLY; CDR2 reads FYNNEI. The CDR3 length is 16 residues. With 6 bases clipped from V and 4 bases from J, the junction kept 13 bases outside the gene matches. The CDR3 protein is CASRDIGGGAPDTQYF. CDR3 coding DNA: TGTGCCAGCAGGGACATCGGCGGGGGAGCGCCAGATACGCAGTATTTT. Combining the CDR3 with reference TRBV2 and TRBJ2-3 gives the whole variable domain EPEVTQTPSHQVTQMGQEVILRCVPISNHLYFYWYRQILGQKVEFLVSFYNNEISEKSEIFDDQFSVERPDGSNFTLKIRSTKLEDSAMYFCASRDIGGGAPDTQYFGPGTRLTVL.

This sequence joins TRBV19 and TRBJ1-2, with a weak D call TRBD1 (6 bases). This CDR3 spans 20 amino acids. Germline V gene data show CDR1 as LNHDA and CDR2 as SQIVND (reference sequence). V gave up 7 bases and J gave up 4 bases, with 34 bases separating them. For the CDR3, the DNA is TGTGCCAGTACCAACCCCGCCTTGGGGGGCGTAGGACCTCCTAGCTATGGCTACACCTTC. It is translated as CASTNPALGGVGPPSYGYTF.

In its sample, this clonotype was seen a few times. The rearrangement joins TRBV5-6 to TRBJ2-7, with D perhaps matching TRBD1 or TRBD2 (5 bases each). The CDR3 contains 12 residues. The V end was cut by 3 bases, the J end by 7 bases, with 11 bases between. The germline V gene encodes CDR1 SGHDT and CDR2 YYEEEE. The CDR3 reads CASSSGPGEQYF. The CDR3 region has the DNA TGTGCCAGCAGCTCGGGGCCGGGTGAGCAGTACTTC.

The J gene is TRBJ2-5, the V gene TRBV19; tentative D call: TRBD2 (6 bases). In germline, CDR1 is LNHDA, CDR2 SQIVND (reference sequence). Deletions cut 5 bases from V and 5 bases from J, with 12 bases between. The CDR3 is made up of 13 amino acids. The chain's CDR3 is CASSALRGETQYF. The CDR3 DNA follows: TGTGCCAGTAGTGCCCTCCGGGGGGAGACCCAGTACTTC.

This clonotype was observed a handful of times. The chain joins TRBV7-3 to TRBJ2-3; no firm D call. V shed 1 base and J shed 3 bases, with 8 bases lying between them. Germline CDR1 and CDR2: SGHTA and FQGTGA. The CDR3 is 14 amino acids. The CDR3 reads CASSLISATDTQYF. CDR3 sequence (DNA): TGTGCCAGCAGCTTAATCAGCGCGACAGATACGCAGTATTTT. Full variable domain (missing parts from reference TRBV7-3 and TRBJ2-3): GAGVSQTPSNKVTEKGKYVELRCDPISGHTALYWYRQSLGQGPEFLIYFQGTGAADDSGLPNDRFFAVRPEGSVSTLKIQRTERGDSAVYLCASSLISATDTQYFGPGTRLTVL.

J is TRBJ1-1 and V is TRBV20-1, with D tentatively TRBD1 (5 bases). The ends were cut back, 0 bases at V and 6 bases at J, with 11 bases in the middle. CDR3 length: 13 amino acids. CDR1 and CDR2 (germline): DFQATT, SNEGSKA (reference sequence). This CDR3 reads CSARDRQGAEAFF. The DNA for the CDR3 is TGCAGTGCTAGAGACAGGCAGGGCGCTGAAGCTTTCTTT.

V and J are TRBV20-1 and TRBJ2-3; D possibly corresponds to TRBD2 (6 bases). This CDR3 is 12 amino acids long. The germline V and J ends were trimmed by 3 bases and 4 bases, with 8 bases remaining between them. Germline assignment: CDR1 DFQATT and CDR2 SNEGSKA (reference sequence). This CDR3 reads CSASGSADTQYF. The DNA for the CDR3 is TGCAGTGCTAGCGGGAGCGCAGATACGCAGTATTTT.

Only a few counts were recorded for this clonotype. The chain links TRBV20-1 to TRBJ2-3, with 11 nucleotides matching TRBD1. The CDR3 totals 15 residues. With 1 base clipped from V and 5 bases from J, the junction kept 5 bases outside the gene matches. Germline assignment: CDR1 DFQATT and CDR2 SNEGSKA (reference sequence). The DNA of the CDR3 is TGCAGTGCTAGAGTCCGGACAGGGGGCTTAGATACGCAGTATTTT. Its protein product is CSARVRTGGLDTQYF.

The chain joins TRBV18 to TRBJ1-5; D is undetermined. The CDR3 contains 14 residues. Per germline, CDR1 KGHSH and CDR2 LQKENI. V was pared by 6 bases and J by 2 bases, with 11 bases between. The CDR3 nucleotides are TGTGCCAGCTCGACGGGGTTGGGCAATCAGCCCCAGCATTTT. Its protein product is CASSTGLGNQPQHF.

The table lists this clonotype with a few counts. The chain couples TRBV20-1 to TRBJ1-5, with a possible D match to TRBD1 (6 bases). The V and J ends lost 4 bases and 3 bases respectively, with 10 bases between them. The CDR3 spans 13 residues. The germline gives CDR1 DFQATT, CDR2 SNEGSKA (reference sequence). This CDR3 reads CSAIRDTNQPQHF. The CDR3 DNA reads TGCAGTGCTATCCGGGACACCAATCAGCCCCAGCATTTT.

The genes are TRBV7-8 and TRBJ1-5; 8 positions agree with TRBD1. There are 14 residues in the CDR3. Germline assignment: CDR1 SGHVS and CDR2 FQNEAQ. V lost 7 bases to trimming and J lost 4 bases; unmatched junction nucleotides: 6. CDR3 sequence (DNA): TGTGCCAGCACCCCTTGGACAGGGAATCAGCCCCAGCATTTT. This translates into CASTPWTGNQPQHF.

The chain has TRBV6-1 and TRBJ2-2; D gene ambiguous. Between the trimmed V and J ends, which lost 8 bases and 7 bases, there was a span of 11 bases. The CDR3 is 12 amino acids. From germline, CDR1 is MNHNS and CDR2 SASEGT. The chain's CDR3 is CASSSLYGELFF. CDR3 bases: TGTGCCAGCTCCTCCCTATACGGGGAGCTGTTTTTT.

The chain combines TRBV6-1 with TRBJ2-5; maybe TRBD1 (6 bases). Deletions cut 6 bases from V and 1 base from J, with 15 bases between. Germline CDR1 and CDR2: MNHNS and SASEGT. The CDR3 consists of 15 residues. CDR3 protein: CASSLLQGGQETQYF. CDR3 nucleotide sequence: TGTGCCAGCAGCCTCCTGCAAGGGGGCCAAGAGACCCAGTACTTC.

J is TRBJ2-5 and V is TRBV21-1; the table calls TRBD1, which could not be checked here. TRBV21-1 is given as a pseudogene. The CDR3 has 16 residues. The CDR3 DNA sequence: TGTGCCAGCAGCAGGGGGGACAGTTGGGTCCAAGAGACCCAGTACTTC. Translation gives CASSRGDSWVQETQYF.

The rearrangement links TRBV20-1 to TRBJ2-3; 9 bases agree with TRBD2. The J segment lost 0 bases and the V segment lost 0 bases, leaving 4 bases of the junction unmatched. The CDR3 spans 16 residues. Germline values: CDR1 DFQATT, CDR2 SNEGSKA (reference sequence). DNA for the CDR3: TGCAGTGCTAGAGATCATCTAGCGGGGAGCACAGATACGCAGTATTTT. It translates to CSARDHLAGSTDTQYF.